This TCR beta chain was captured in a study of T cells in localized non-small cell lung cancer. General study results and limits: Exceeding tumor, uninvolved adjacent lung had the highest T cell clonality. Appearance in adjacent lung was seen for a median around 60 of the top 100 tumor clones. Longer overall survival accompanied higher blood T cell density.

The germline CDR1 and CDR2 sequences are MGHRA and YSYEKL. The CDR3 runs 16 residues. J gave up 5 bases and V 0 bases, and 8 bases lay outside the gene matches. The data were produced by immunoSEQ multiplex PCR, yet TCRdb's version contains in-frame clones alone and is incomplete. Counted here are around 1,700 clones, about 30% occurring once; the ten biggest clones make up over 7.5%. A note on this clone: Its antigen remains unidentified.

Adjacent lung samples, free of atypia, were obtained at least 2 cm from the tumor margin. This rearrangement joins TRBV4-1 to TRBJ2-7; TRBD2 aligns across 9 bases. Specimen: normal lung tissue next to the tumor, collected before any cancer treatment. The receptor was isolated from a woman aged 40-70 years with stage III lung adenocarcinoma. CDR3 loop: CASSQEGLAGKNEQYF. DNA for the CDR3: TGCGCCAGCAGCCAAGAGGGCCTAGCGGGAAAGAACGAGCAGTACTTC.